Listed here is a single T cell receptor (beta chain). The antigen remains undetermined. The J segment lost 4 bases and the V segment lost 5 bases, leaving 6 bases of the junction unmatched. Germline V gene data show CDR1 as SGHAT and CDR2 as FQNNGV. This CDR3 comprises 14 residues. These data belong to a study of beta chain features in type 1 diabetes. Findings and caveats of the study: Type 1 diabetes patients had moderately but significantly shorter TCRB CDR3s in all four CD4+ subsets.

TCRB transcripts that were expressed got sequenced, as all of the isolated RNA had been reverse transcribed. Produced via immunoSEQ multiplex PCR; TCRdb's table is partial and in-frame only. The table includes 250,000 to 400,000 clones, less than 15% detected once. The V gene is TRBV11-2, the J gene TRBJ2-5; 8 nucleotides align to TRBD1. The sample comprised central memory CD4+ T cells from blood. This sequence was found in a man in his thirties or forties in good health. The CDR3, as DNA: TGTGCCAGCAGCCCTGGGACAGGAATAGAGACCCAGTACTTC. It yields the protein CASSPGTGIETQYF.